This TCR beta chain was found in a study of shared clonotypes between healthy human individuals. Study as a whole: The study enrolled a couple of women and three men aged 18 to 49. Study-level points and caveats: Sequencing depth was expected to influence donor clonotype sharing. Naive subsets generally exceeded memory subsets in estimated richness.

CD4+ cells yielded CD45RA+ naive and CD45RA-negative memory subsets. Remarks on this clone: Its antigen is not known.

The table came from immunoSEQ multiplex PCR; TCRdb's copy has only in-frame clones and leaves some out. The sample holds approximately 1,000,000 clones, around 78% seen once. CDR1 and CDR2 from the germline V gene are SGHVS and FQNEAQ. After removal of 1 base from V and 2 bases from J, the junction contained 9 bases not matched to a gene. The CDR3 loop spans 17 amino acids. The sequence was obtained from a man aged 18 to 29 in good health. Some clones in this sample may be carry-over from other donors' samples. Sequencing was performed on memory CD4+ T cells from PBMCs. Subset noted: CD45RA-negative fraction. This chain uses TRBV7-8 with TRBJ2-3, with 7 bases matching TRBD2. CDR3 nucleotide sequence: TGTGCCAGCAGCTTAGAAGCCCTAGCGGCCTACACAGATACGCAGTATTTT. This sequence encodes CASSLEALAAYTDTQYF.